The clone carrying this T cell receptor beta chain was detected many times. Its target is unknown. The data originate from a study of T-cell reconstitution after alpha-beta-depleted transplantation in children. Preparation of the TCRbeta library involved a method that used unique molecular identifiers. TCRdb fed the PCR reads into MiXCR, producing one record per CDR3 protein. The data hold roughly 670,000 distinct CDR3 sequences, with less than 15% observed a single time. Broader study findings: The origin of alpha-beta T cells about two months after transplant was reportedly several hundred expanded graft clones.

Sequenced material: PBMCs, taken before TCRalphabeta/CD19-depleted stem cell transplant. The origin of this receptor is a girl aged 2-10 years with congenital amegakaryocytic thrombocytopenia, due to receive a stem cell transplant.

The CDR3: CASSFGAVEQYF. The CDR3 region has the DNA TGTGCCAGCAGCTTCGGGGCCGTGGAGCAGTACTTC. The chain has TRBV5-6 and TRBJ2-7; the D gene could be TRBD1 or TRBD2 (5 bases each). The germline gives CDR1 SGHDT, CDR2 YYEEEE. This CDR3 spans 12 amino acids. Trimming removed 2 bases at V and 7 bases at J, with 10 bases between.